This T cell receptor beta chain was found in a study of shared clonotypes between healthy human individuals. Whole-study findings and limits: Incompleteness in sorted-subset sequencing, despite large depth, was shown by rarefaction. Sharing across a few donors was seen in around 5.1% of naive CD4 clonotypes. Naive subsets generally had larger estimated richness than memory subsets.

A remark on this clone: Its antigen is unidentified.

CDR1 SGDLS and CDR2 YYNGEE come from the germline V gene. CDR3 size: 14 residues. The V gene end was trimmed by 5 bases and the J gene end by 4 bases; junction bases not matched to a gene: 4. Original handling: ImmunoSEQ gave junction-only sequences without quality scores, so filtering differed. TCRdb keeps only in-frame clones here, not all; method: immunoSEQ multiplex PCR. The V and J calls and the clone size are those of that table, but D and trimming were determined from the DNA. The table shows about 1,800,000 clones, with around 96% occurring only once. Naive CD8 cells lacked CD45RO and underwent positive selection for CCR7, leaving out terminally differentiated effector memory CD45RA+ cells.

This rearrangement joins TRBV9 to TRBJ2-1; 9 bases map to TRBD1. The sequence was collected from a man aged 18 to 29 in good health. Material for sequencing was naive CD8+ T cells sorted from blood. CDR3 protein: CASSPGTGYNEQFF. CDR3 sequence (DNA): TGTGCCAGCAGTCCCGGGACAGGGTACAATGAGCAGTTCTTC.